This T cell receptor (beta chain) was identified during a study of graft-versus-host responses after intestinal transplantation. The wider study: Recipients were all induced with anti-thymocyte globulin, then given tacrolimus and steroids for around 3 years.

Assay: immunoSEQ multiplex PCR; the TCRdb copy retains only in-frame clones and omits some. The sample has tens of thousands of clones, roughly 90% seen once. Findings and limits, study-wide: The authors found GvH clones in recipient marrow, some appearing first in ileum or blood. Some patients had graft-donor T cell macrochimerism. In their allografts, the ratios of graft-versus-host to host-versus-graft T cell clones were high. Peak circulating GvH clone levels tracked with early post-transplant HvG declines.

Concerning this clone: Antigen specificity is unknown.

Germline V gene data show CDR1 as MNHEY and CDR2 as SMNVEV (reference sequence). V lost 1 base to trimming and J lost 2 bases, with 5 bases between them. The CDR3 has 13 residues. The sample was unstimulated CD4+ T cells sorted from spleen or lymph node cells, taken before transplant. The chain carries TRBV27 and TRBJ1-1; maybe TRBD1 (5 bases). The TCR sequence derives from a human donor who was the organ donor for an intestinal transplant. The CDR3, as DNA: TGTGCCAGCAGTTTATGGACAAACACTGAAGCTTTCTTT. Protein sequence: CASSLWTNTEAFF.